The TCR beta chain described here comes from a study of early stage breast cancer tumors (dated by TCRdb to about 2017). About the investigation overall: Of the 15 or so invasive breast tumors, roughly 12 were found to be estrogen receptor-positive, progesterone receptor-positive and HER2-negative. The samples as a whole yielded more than 2.5 million detected templates, corresponding to about a million unique clonotypes. On average, each sample got around 10-fold read coverage. Eight of the 12 ER+/PR+/HER2- tumors were invasive ductal carcinomas, while the other four were invasive lobular carcinomas. Overall study results and their limits: Bulk genomic DNA sequencing of unsorted cells missed chain pairing and functional markers such as CD4, CD8 and FOXP3. Repertoires from blood and normal breast were more alike than repertoires from blood and tumor, and in about 85% of the 16 patients, comparing each tissue with blood separated tumor from normal. Compared with adjacent normal breast tissue, tumors had approximately 2.5-fold higher T cell density and higher clonality. Because the cohort was small, a breakdown by tumor subtype could not be done. Enriched TCRB sequences shared across patients were found to be mostly commonly generated sequences that were unlikely to play an important role in the tumor microenvironment.

Each sample was amplified as two independent genomic DNA replicates: roughly 0.5 ug for blood and roughly 1.5 ug for tumor or normal breast. TCRB sequencing of genomic DNA was carried out with the ImmunoSeq Intro kit according to the manufacturer's instructions. Multiplex PCR ran approximately 29 cycles with proprietary primers and spike-in control sequences for absolute quantification. Single-end 150-bp reads were used to sequence an 87-bp fragment spanning the CDR3 plus the flanking V and J genes. Each lane of an Illumina MiSeq using version 3.0 chemistry carried seven multiplexed samples, with two replicates per sample. Regarding the original processing steps: The vendor's proprietary pipeline handled the raw data processing, merging both replicates into a single result for each sample. To define clonotypes, the study grouped productive rearrangements that shared the V-gene family, CDR3 amino acid sequence and J-gene segment. Clonality was computed as 1 minus the normalized Shannon entropy (Pielou evenness) of TCRB abundances. To estimate T cell density, the total number of templates was divided by the number of input cells, which was inferred from the amount of DNA input. Recon, run with its default parameters, was used to estimate overall repertoire diversity and clonality. Tumor-enriched clonotypes were defined as having over 0.1% abundance in tumor and at least 32-fold higher abundance than in normal breast. TCRdb retrieved this table from immuneACCESS and kept in-frame rearrangements only. Not all clones are present; in checked studies, unresolved V genes account for under half, and no reason is known for the remainder. V, J and clone size are those of that table, while D and trimming were read from the DNA. The sample records 70,000 or so clones, around 80% of which are singletons. The top ten hold over 3.5% of the sample.

Concerning this clone: This receptor's antigen is unknown. Qualities for individual bases were not recorded, and no much larger clone is one base off.

V has 5 bases trimmed and J has 3 bases trimmed; junction bases matching no gene number 2. CDR3 length: 13 amino acids, cysteine to phenylalanine. Here the CDR3 DNA is all that survives: 39 bases in frame from base 1. Via the germline V gene (reference sequence), CDR1 is SEHNR and CDR2 FQNEAQ. The study profiled bulk TCR beta-chain repertoires in matched peripheral blood, tumor and adjacent normal breast tissue taken from roughly 17 patients with early-stage breast cancer. Before surgery, roughly 4.5-10 mL of whole blood was collected into EDTA tubes and then processed within 2 hours. Ficoll-Paque centrifugation in SepMate-50 tubes was used to isolate peripheral blood mononuclear cells. PBMCs were cryopreserved in about 90% FBS with approximately 10% DMSO in aliquots of about 1.8 to 4 million cells and stored in liquid nitrogen. Genomic DNA was extracted with the Qiagen AllPrep DNA/RNA Mini kit.

Material for sequencing was blood. The chain is encoded by TRBV7-9 joined to TRBJ2-3, and 7 junctional nucleotides match TRBD2. The sequence came from a person aged 35 to 50 with breast cancer. The sequenced DNA: TGTGCCAGCAGCCGGGGGGTAACAGATACGCAGTATTTT. Translation gives CASSRGVTDTQYF.